This is a list of T cell receptor beta chains from one sample in a study of blood T cells in healthy people across ages. TCRdb fed the 5' RACE reads into MiXCR, producing one record per CDR3 protein. The data contain approximately 770,000 distinct CDR3 sequences, roughly 64% of them seen just once; the ten biggest clones take up approximately 23%. The source material was blood. The source is a man aged 25-45 years in good health. CDR3s include the opening cysteine and the closing phenylalanine or tryptophan. Fields, in order: clone size, D gene, J gene, V gene, CDR3 DNA, CDR3 protein. A D gene is named only where the DNA matches it firmly. Clone size is shown for a subset of rows, as once, few, many or a class of expanded clone.

.	.	TRBJ2-7	TRBV5-1	TGCGCCAGCAGCTTGAACGGCGAAGTGCAGTACTTC	CASSLNGEVQYF
.	TRBD1	TRBJ2-3	TRBV7-2	TGTGCCAGCAGCTTACAGGGGGCCACAGATATGCAGTATTTT	CASSLQGATDMQYF
.	.	TRBJ2-1	TRBV30	TGTGCCTGGAGTCGGCAAGTTTACAATGAGCAGTTCTTC	CAWSRQVYNEQFF
.	TRBD2	TRBJ2-1	TRBV7-2	TGTGCCAGCAGCTTAGTTCTAGCGGGAAGCAATGAGCAGTTCTTC	CASSLVLAGSNEQFF
.	TRBD2	TRBJ2-5	TRBV20-1	TGCAGTGCCCCTGGGGGGACTAGCGGGAAAGGCGAGACCCAGTACTTC	CSAPGGTSGKGETQYF
.	TRBD2	TRBJ2-3	TRBV5-1	TGCGCCAGCAGCGAGGGGCTAGCGGGAGGAACAGATACGCAGTATTTT	CASSEGLAGGTDTQYF
.	.	TRBJ2-5	TRBV20-1	TGCAGTGCTAGGGGCCACAGCGTCGGGACCCAGTACTTC	CSARGHSVGTQYF
.	TRBD1	TRBJ2-1	TRBV10-3	TGTGCCATCAGTCGGGACAGAGATTACAATGAGCAGTTCTTC	CAISRDRDYNEQFF
.	TRBD1	TRBJ2-7	TRBV6-1	TGTGCCAGCATTAAGACAGGGTTCACCTACGAGCAGTACTTC	CASIKTGFTYEQYF
few	TRBD2	TRBJ2-3	TRBV27	TGTGCCAGCAGTTTACTAGCGGGAACCACAGATACGCAGTATTTT	CASSLLAGTTDTQYF
few	TRBD2	TRBJ2-3	TRBV20-1	TGCAGTGCTAGAGCTAGACGGACTAGCTCACCCTACCCCTTCGCTAGCACAGATACGCAGTATTTT	CSARARRTSSPYPFASTDTQYF
once	.	TRBJ2-3	TRBV7-2	TGTGCCAGCAGCAGCCCGGGTGGGGGGCGGGGTACAGATACGCAGTATTTT	CASSSPGGGRGTDTQYF
.	TRBD2	TRBJ2-3	TRBV9	TGTGCCAGCAGCGTAGACTGGTTAGCGGGAAAGTGTTCAGATACGCAGTATTTT	CASSVDWLAGKCSDTQYF
.	TRBD1	TRBJ2-7	TRBV12-3/TRBV12-4	TGTGCCAGCAGTTGGGGGACAGACCCCTACGAGCAGTACTTC	CASSWGTDPYEQYF
.	.	TRBJ1-1	TRBV20-1	TGCAGTGGTCTGACCGCAAGGGGCACTGAAGCTTTCTTT	CSGLTARGTEAFF
.	.	TRBJ1-1	TRBV7-2	TGTGCCAGCAGCTTGGACATTCTCACTGAAGCTTTCTTT	CASSLDILTEAFF
.	.	TRBJ1-1	TRBV4-3	TGCGCCAGCAGTGTTAGCCGGGACCACACTGAAGCTTTCTTT	CASSVSRDHTEAFF
.	.	TRBJ2-1	TRBV7-9	TGTGCCAGCAGCCCCCCCTCCCCCTTACGGACAGTTCTCTACAATGAGCAGTTCTTC	CASSPPSPLRTVLYNEQFF
.	TRBD2	TRBJ2-3	TRBV9	TGTGCCAGCAGCGAGGCGGCGGGGGTGGGAGATACGCAGTATTTT	CASSEAAGVGDTQYF
.	.	TRBJ2-7	TRBV20-1	TGCAGTGCTGGGAACCCAGGGGCCTACGAGCAGTACTTC	CSAGNPGAYEQYF
.	.	TRBJ1-6	TRBV27	TGTGCCAGCGTGATAGGACGGGAACTCCACTTT	CASVIGRELHF
.	TRBD2	TRBJ2-2	TRBV20-1	TGCAGTTTAGCGGGTTCCCACGGGGAGCTGTTTTTT	CSLAGSHGELFF
.	TRBD1	TRBJ2-7	TRBV6-1	TGTGCCAGCAAACAGGGGGCGTTCGAGCAGTACTTC	CASKQGAFEQYF
.	.	TRBJ2-7	TRBV13	TGTGCCAGCAGCGGTAACACAGGGTACGAGCAGTACTTC	CASSGNTGYEQYF
few	.	TRBJ2-4	TRBV6-5	TGTGCCAGCAGTCGGGGACACCTAGCCAAAAACATTCAGTACTTC	CASSRGHLAKNIQYF
.	TRBD2	TRBJ2-5	TRBV25-1	TGTGCCAGCGGTGAACATCTCCAGCGGGGAAGGGAAGAGACCCAGTACTTC	CASGEHLQRGREETQYF
.	TRBD2	TRBJ2-1	TRBV29-1	TGCAGCGTTGAACCCCGGCGGGGGGGCCCATCTGAGCAGTTCTTC	CSVEPRRGGPSEQFF
.	TRBD1	TRBJ2-7	TRBV4-2	TGTGCCAGCAGCCAAGATTCCCCCGACAGGGCTACCTGGAATGAGCAGTACTTC	CASSQDSPDRATWNEQYF
.	.	TRBJ2-5	TRBV14	TGTGCCAGCAGCCAACCTGAAGAGACCCAGTACTTC	CASSQPEETQYF
.	.	TRBJ2-3	TRBV2	TGTGCCAGGCGAGCTACTAGCACAGATACGCAGTATTTT	CARRATSTDTQYF
few	.	TRBJ1-2	TRBV4-2	TGTGCCAGCAGCCAAGGGGGGTTCTCACACTATGGCTACACCTTC	CASSQGGFSHYGYTF
.	.	TRBJ2-1	TRBV15	TGTGCCACCAGCAGAAACCCTAAGGATCGGGCTGAGCAGTTCTTC	CATSRNPKDRAEQFF
.	.	TRBJ2-5	TRBV21-1	TGTGTCAGCAGCAAGGCCCAGGGTGTTAATGTTGTCGAGACCCAGTACTTC	CVSSKAQGVNVVETQYF
few	TRBD2	TRBJ2-7	TRBV2	TGTGCCAGCAGTCGGACTAGCGGGGGCCCCTACGAGCAGTACTTC	CASSRTSGGPYEQYF
once	TRBD2	TRBJ2-3	TRBV20-1	TGCAGTGCTTCTATCGGGGGGGGGAGGACAGATACGCAGTATTTT	CSASIGGGRTDTQYF
few	TRBD2	TRBJ2-7	TRBV12-3/TRBV12-4	TGTGCCAGCAGTTTGGGACTAGCGGCTTCCTACGAGCAGTACTTC	CASSLGLAASYEQYF
.	.	TRBJ1-2	TRBV9	TGTGCCAGCAGCGTAGACCCGGATTCCTATGGCTACACCTTC	CASSVDPDSYGYTF
.	.	TRBJ1-2	TRBV7-8	TGTGCCAGCAGCTTCTCTCGGGCAGGGCGCGATGGCTACACCTTC	CASSFSRAGRDGYTF
.	TRBD1	TRBJ2-4	TRBV7-2	TGTGCCAGCAGCGCGCCGGGACAGGGGGGAGACATTCAGTACTTC	CASSAPGQGGDIQYF
once	TRBD2	TRBJ2-1	TRBV29-1	TGCAGCGACGAAGCGGGGCCTGATTACAATGAGCAGTTCTTC	CSDEAGPDYNEQFF
.	TRBD2	TRBJ2-7	TRBV7-2	TGTGCCAGCAGCGACCTGGGACTAGCGGGGTACGAGCAGTACTTC	CASSDLGLAGYEQYF
.	.	TRBJ2-5	TRBV6-5	.	CASILDGSSRLRSGTYEQYF
few	.	TRBJ1-5	TRBV10-3	TGTGCCATCAGTGAGTCTGGGGACGGGCGTCAGCCCCAGCATTTT	CAISESGDGRQPQHF
once	TRBD1	TRBJ1-1	TRBV19	TGTGCCAGTTCCGGACAGGGGACGACTGAAGCTTTCTTT	CASSGQGTTEAFF
.	.	TRBJ2-7	TRBV6-1	TGTGCCAGCACCCCAGCCCCTAACGAGCAGTACTTC	CASTPAPNEQYF
.	.	TRBJ2-1	TRBV29-1	TGCAGCGCAGAGGGCAGCCAAGAGACCCAGTTCTTC	CSAEGSQETQFF
.	.	TRBJ1-1	TRBV10-3	TGTGCCATCAGTGAGTCGATGGCGCGCGAAGCTTTCTTT	CAISESMAREAFF
.	TRBD1	TRBJ1-1	TRBV5-1	TGCGCCAGCAGCACCCTGACAGGGTTGAACACTGAAGCTTTCTTT	CASSTLTGLNTEAFF
once	.	TRBJ2-7	TRBV5-1	TGCGCCAGCAGCCCCCACGCACAGGGCCTCTACGAGCAGTACTTC	CASSPHAQGLYEQYF
.	.	TRBJ2-5	TRBV20-1	TGCAGTGCTAGAGATCGAGGACAGTGGGAGACCCAGTACTTC	CSARDRGQWETQYF
.	.	TRBJ2-5	TRBV14	TGTGCCAGCAGCTGGAGCGCAGGGGTATCGGAGACCCAGTACTTC	CASSWSAGVSETQYF
few	TRBD1	TRBJ2-5	TRBV15	TGTGCCACCAGCAGGGGAAAGGACAGGGGAGAGACCCAGTACTTC	CATSRGKDRGETQYF
once	TRBD1	TRBJ2-3	TRBV29-1	TGCAGCGTTGTAGGCAGGGGGTTTTCAGATACGCAGTATTTT	CSVVGRGFSDTQYF
once	.	TRBJ1-2	TRBV3-1	TGTGCCAGCAGCCCCCTCGGGTCCGACTATGGCTACACCTTC	CASSPLGSDYGYTF